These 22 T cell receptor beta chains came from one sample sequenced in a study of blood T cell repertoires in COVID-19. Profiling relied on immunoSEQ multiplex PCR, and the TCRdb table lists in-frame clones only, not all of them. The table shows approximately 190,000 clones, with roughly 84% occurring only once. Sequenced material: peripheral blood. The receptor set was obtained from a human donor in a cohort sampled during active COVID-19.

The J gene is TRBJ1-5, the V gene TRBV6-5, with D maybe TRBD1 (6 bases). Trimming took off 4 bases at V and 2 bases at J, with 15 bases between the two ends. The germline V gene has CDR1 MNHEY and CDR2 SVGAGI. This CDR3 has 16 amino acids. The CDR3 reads CASSSTLTGRNQPQHF. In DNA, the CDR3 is TGTGCCAGCAGTTCCACCTTGACAGGTCGCAATCAGCCCCAGCATTTT.

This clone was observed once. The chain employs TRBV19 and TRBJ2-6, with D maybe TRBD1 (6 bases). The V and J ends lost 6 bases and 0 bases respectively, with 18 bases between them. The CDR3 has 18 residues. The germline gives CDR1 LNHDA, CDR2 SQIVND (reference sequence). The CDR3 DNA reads TGTGCCAGTAGCGGTAGGGTCAGGGGTTACTCTGGGGCCAACGTCCTGACTTTC. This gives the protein CASSGRVRGYSGANVLTF.

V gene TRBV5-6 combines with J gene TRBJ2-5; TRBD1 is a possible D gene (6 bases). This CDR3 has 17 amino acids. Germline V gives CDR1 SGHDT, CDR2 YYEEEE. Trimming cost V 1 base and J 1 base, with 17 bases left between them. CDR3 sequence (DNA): TGTGCCAGCAGCTTGTCCCTCGGCAGGGGCCGCCAAGAGACCCAGTACTTC. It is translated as CASSLSLGRGRQETQYF. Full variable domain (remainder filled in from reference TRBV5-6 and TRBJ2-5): DAGVTQSPTHLIKTRGQQVTLRCSPKSGHDTVSWYQQALGQGPQFIFQYYEEEERQRGNFPDRFSGHQFPNYSSELNVNALLLGDSALYLCASSLSLGRGRQETQYFGPGTRLLVL.

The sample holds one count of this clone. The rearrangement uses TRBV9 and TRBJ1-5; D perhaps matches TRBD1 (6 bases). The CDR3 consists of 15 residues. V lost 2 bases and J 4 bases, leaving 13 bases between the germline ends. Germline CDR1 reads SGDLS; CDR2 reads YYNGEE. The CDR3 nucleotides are TGTGCCAGCAGCGTCTCGCCGGACAGAAATCAGCCCCAGCATTTT. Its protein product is CASSVSPDRNQPQHF.

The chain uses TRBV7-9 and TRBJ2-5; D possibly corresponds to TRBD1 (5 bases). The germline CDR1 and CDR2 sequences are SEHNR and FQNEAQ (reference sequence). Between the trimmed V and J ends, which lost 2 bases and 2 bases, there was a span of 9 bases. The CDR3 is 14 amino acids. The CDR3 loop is CASSLTRDQETQYF. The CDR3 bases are TGTGCCAGCAGCTTAACCAGGGATCAAGAGACCCAGTACTTC.

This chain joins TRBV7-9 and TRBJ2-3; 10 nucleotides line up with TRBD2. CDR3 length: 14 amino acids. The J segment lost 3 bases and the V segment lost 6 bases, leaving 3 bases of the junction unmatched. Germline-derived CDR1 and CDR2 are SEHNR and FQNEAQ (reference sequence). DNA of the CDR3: TGTGCCAGCAGACAGCGGGGGGGGACAGATACGCAGTATTTT. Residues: CASRQRGGTDTQYF. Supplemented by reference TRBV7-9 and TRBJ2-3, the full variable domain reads DTGVSQNPRHKITKRGQNVTFRCDPISEHNRLYWYRQTLGQGPEFLTYFQNEAQLEKSRLLSDRFSAERPKGSFSTLEIQRTEQGDSAMYLCASRQRGGTDTQYFGPGTRLTVL.

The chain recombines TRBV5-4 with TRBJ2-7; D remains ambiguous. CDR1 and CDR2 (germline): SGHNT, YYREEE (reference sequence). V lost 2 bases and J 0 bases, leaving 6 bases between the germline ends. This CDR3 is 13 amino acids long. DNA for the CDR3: TGTGCCAGCAGCTTTCCGAGCTCCTACGAGCAGTACTTC. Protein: CASSFPSSYEQYF.

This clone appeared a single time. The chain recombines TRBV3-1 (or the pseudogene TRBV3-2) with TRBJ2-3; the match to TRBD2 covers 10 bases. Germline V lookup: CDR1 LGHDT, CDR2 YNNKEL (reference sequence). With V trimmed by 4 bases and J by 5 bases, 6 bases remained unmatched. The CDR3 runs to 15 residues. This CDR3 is CASSLNSGGIDTQYF. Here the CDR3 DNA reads TGTGCCAGCAGCCTAAATAGCGGGGGGATAGATACGCAGTATTTT.

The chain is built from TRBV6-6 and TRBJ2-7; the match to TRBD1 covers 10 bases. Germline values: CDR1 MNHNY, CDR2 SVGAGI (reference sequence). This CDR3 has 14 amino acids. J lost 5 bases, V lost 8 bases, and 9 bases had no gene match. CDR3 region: CASDPGQGIHEQYF. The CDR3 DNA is TGTGCCAGCGACCCGGGACAGGGGATCCACGAGCAGTACTTC.

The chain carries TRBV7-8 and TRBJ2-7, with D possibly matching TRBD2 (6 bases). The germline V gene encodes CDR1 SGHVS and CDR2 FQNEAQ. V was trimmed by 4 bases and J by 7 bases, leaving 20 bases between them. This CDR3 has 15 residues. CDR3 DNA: TGTGCCAGCAGCTCACCCCCGGCGGCCGCGGGAGAGCAGTACTTC. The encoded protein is CASSSPPAAAGEQYF.

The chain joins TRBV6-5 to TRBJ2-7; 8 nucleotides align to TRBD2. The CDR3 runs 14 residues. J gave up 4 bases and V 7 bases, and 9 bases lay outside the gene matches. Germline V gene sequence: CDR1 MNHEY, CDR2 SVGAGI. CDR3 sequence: CASTPLAGIYEQYF. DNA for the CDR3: TGTGCCAGCACCCCTTTAGCGGGAATTTACGAGCAGTACTTC.

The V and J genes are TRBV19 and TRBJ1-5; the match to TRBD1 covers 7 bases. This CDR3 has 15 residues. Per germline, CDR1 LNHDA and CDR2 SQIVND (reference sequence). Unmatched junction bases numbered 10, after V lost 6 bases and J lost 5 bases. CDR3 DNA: TGTGCCAGTAGCCGTCGACAGGGTGGCGATCAGCCCCAGCATTTT. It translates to CASSRRQGGDQPQHF.

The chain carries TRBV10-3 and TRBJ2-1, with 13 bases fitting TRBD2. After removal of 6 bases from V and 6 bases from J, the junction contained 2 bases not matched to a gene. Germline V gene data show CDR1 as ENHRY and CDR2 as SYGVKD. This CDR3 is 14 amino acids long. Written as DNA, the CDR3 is TGTGCCATCAGAAGGACTAGCGGGGGCAATGAGCAGTTCTTC. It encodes CAIRRTSGGNEQFF.

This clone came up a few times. CDR3 amino acids: CSVRLQGGNQPQHF. CDR3 bases: TGCAGCGTTCGACTACAGGGAGGCAATCAGCCCCAGCATTTT. The chain carries TRBV29-1 and TRBJ1-5; D possibly corresponds to TRBD1 (6 bases). The germline CDR1 and CDR2 sequences are SQVTM and ANQGSEA. There are 14 residues in the CDR3. Trimming took 5 bases from V and 2 from J, leaving 13 bases between them.

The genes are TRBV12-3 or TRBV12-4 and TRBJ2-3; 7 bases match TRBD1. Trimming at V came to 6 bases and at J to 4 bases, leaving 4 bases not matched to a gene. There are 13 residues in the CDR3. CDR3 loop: CASSRQGPDTQYF. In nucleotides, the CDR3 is TGTGCCAGCAGCCGACAGGGACCAGATACGCAGTATTTT.

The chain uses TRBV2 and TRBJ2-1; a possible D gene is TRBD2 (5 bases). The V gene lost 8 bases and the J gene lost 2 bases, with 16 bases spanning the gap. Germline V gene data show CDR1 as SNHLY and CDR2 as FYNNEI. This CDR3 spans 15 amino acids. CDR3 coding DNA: TGTGCCAGCTTATACCAGCGGAGAACCTACAATGAGCAGTTCTTC. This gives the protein CASLYQRRTYNEQFF.

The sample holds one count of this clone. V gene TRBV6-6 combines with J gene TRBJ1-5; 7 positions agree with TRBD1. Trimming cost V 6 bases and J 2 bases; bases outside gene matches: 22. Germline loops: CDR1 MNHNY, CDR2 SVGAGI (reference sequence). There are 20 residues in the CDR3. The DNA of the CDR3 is TGTGCCAGCAGCCTAAGGTTTGAGACAGGGTCAATGTATGGCAATCAGCCCCAGCATTTT. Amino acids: CASSLRFETGSMYGNQPQHF.

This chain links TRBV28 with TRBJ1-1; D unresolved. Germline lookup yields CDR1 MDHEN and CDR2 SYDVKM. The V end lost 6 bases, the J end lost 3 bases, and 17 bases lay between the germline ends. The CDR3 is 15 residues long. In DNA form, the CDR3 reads TGTGCCAGCAGCACCACCCGTGCGCCTGACACTGAAGCTTTCTTT. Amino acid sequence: CASSTTRAPDTEAFF.

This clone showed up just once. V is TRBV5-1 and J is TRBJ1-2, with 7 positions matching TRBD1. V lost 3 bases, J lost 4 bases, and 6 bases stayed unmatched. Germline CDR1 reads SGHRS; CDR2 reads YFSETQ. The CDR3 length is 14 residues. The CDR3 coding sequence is TGCGCCAGCAGCTACGGACAGGATGGCTATGGCTACACCTTC. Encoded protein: CASSYGQDGYGYTF.

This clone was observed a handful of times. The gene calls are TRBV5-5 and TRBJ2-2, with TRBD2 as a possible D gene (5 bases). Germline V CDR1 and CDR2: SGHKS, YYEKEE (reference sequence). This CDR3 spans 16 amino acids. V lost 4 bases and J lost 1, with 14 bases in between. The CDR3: CASSPLGGGNTGELFF. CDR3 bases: TGTGCCAGCAGCCCCCTCGGAGGAGGGAACACCGGGGAGCTGTTTTTT.

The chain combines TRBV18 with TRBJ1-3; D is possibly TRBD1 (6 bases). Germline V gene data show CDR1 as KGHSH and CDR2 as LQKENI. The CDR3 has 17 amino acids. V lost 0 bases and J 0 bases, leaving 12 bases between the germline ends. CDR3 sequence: CASSPPSTGHSGNTIYF. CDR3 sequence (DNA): TGTGCCAGCTCACCACCATCGACAGGCCACTCTGGAAACACCATATATTTT.

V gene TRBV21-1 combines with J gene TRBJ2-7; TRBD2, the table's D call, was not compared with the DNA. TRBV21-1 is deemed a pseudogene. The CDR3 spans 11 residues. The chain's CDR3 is CASLVYYEQYF. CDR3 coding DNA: TGTGCCAGTCTAGTATACTACGAGCAGTACTTC.